What follows describes a single T cell receptor (beta chain). Its target is not known. These data belong to a study of T cell responses to AZD1222 COVID-19 vaccine. The overall study: Whether given at about 4 or about 12 weeks, second doses were pooled. The study's findings and limits: Among the donors, most were white British and more were female, and clonal diversity was possibly underestimated.

The V gene lost 5 bases and the J gene lost 0 bases, with 10 bases spanning the gap. The CDR3 is 14 residues long. The V gene's germline CDR1 is SGDLS and CDR2 YYNGEE. TCRdb keeps only in-frame clones here, not all; method: immunoSEQ multiplex PCR. This table has 120,000 to 150,000 clones, roughly 90% appearing once. The sequence derives from an adult in good health. J is TRBJ2-3 and V is TRBV9; D not resolved. This specimen consisted of peripheral blood, obtained on day 0 of AZD1222 vaccination. The CDR3 coding sequence is TGTGCCAGCAGTGAGCTTGCTAGCACAGATACGCAGTATTTT. It yields the protein CASSELASTDTQYF.